This T cell receptor (beta chain) was identified during a study of T cell repertoires in ileal Crohn's disease. As for the study in general: Patients had a median approximately 7.5-year disease duration, and under 45% were active smokers. Study conclusions and caveats: Compared with non-smokers, active smokers at surgery showed more clonal expansions. High-frequency clones were more common in sorted CD8 than CD4 cells.

In the case of this clone: The antigen is not known.

The CDR3 is made up of 15 amino acids. The germline gives CDR1 SGHNT, CDR2 YYREEE (reference sequence). V lost 0 bases to trimming and J lost 5 bases, with 14 bases between them. The sample's time point: inflamed ileum from the surgical specimen. The repertoire was sequenced with immunoSEQ multiplex PCR; TCRdb's copy has only in-frame clones and lacks some. The profile shows 4,500 to 7,000 clones, about 80% of them singletons. The rearrangement uses TRBV5-4 and TRBJ1-2; D is undetermined. The sequenced sample consisted of ileal tissue. The receptor comes from an adult with Crohn's disease. For the CDR3, the DNA is TGTGCCAGCAGCTTGGGGGTCGTCGGGGTTTATGGCTACACCTTC. It translates to CASSLGVVGVYGYTF.